This TCR beta chain was obtained from a study of beta chain features in type 1 diabetes. Regarding the study as a whole: Because the template was cDNA, high-expressing cells might be over-represented. All four CD4+ subsets of Type 1 diabetes patients contained TCRB CDR3s that were moderately but significantly shorter. For patients, the naive, central memory and Treg TCRB repertoires appeared more alike than for healthy donors.

The authors reverse transcribed all of the isolated RNA, so sequencing captured expressed TCRB transcripts. Clones were sequenced by immunoSEQ multiplex PCR, and TCRdb holds only the in-frame ones, with some missing. Of some 150,000 clones listed, roughly 48% are singletons. Only one heparinised blood draw was taken per donor, and its volume averaged roughly 0.12 L. In germline, CDR1 is SGHRS, CDR2 YFSETQ. With V trimmed by 2 bases and J by 4 bases, 9 bases remained unmatched. This CDR3 is built from 16 residues. As concerns this clone: Its antigen remains unknown.

The chain has TRBV5-1 and TRBJ1-1; 9 nucleotides agree with TRBD1. This sequence was found in a man aged 18-30 years in good health. Sequencing used Tregs from blood. The CDR3 reads CASSLRTGAPPTEAFF. As DNA, the CDR3 is TGCGCCAGCAGCTTACGGACAGGGGCCCCCCCCACTGAAGCTTTCTTT.